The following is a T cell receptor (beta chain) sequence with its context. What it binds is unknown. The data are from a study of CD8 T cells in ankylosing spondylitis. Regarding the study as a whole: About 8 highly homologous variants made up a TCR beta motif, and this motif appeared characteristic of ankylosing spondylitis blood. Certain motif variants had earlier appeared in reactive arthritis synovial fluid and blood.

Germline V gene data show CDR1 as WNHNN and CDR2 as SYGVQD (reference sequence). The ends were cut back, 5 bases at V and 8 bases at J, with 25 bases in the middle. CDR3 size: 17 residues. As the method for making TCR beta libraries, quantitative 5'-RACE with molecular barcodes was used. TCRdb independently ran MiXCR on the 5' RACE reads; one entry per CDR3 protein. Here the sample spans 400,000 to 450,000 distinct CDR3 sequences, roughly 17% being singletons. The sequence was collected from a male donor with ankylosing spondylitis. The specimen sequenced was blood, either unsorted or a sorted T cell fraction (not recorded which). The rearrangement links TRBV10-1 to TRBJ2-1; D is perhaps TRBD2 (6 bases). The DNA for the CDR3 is TGCGCCAGCAGTCCACATAGAAGCGGGCCGGCCATGTATGAGCAGTTCTTC. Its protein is CASSPHRSGPAMYEQFF.